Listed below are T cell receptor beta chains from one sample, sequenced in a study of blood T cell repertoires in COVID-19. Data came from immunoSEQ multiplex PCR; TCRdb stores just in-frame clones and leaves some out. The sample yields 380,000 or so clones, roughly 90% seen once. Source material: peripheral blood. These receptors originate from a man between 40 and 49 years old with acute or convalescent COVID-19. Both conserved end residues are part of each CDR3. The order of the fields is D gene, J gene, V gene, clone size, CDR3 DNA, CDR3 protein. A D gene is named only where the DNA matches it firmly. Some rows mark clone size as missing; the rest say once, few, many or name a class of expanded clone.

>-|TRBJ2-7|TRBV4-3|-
TGCGCCAGCAGCCAAGGAACAGATACCTACGAGCAGTACTTC
CASSQGTDTYEQYF
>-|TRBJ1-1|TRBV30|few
TGTGCCTGGAGTACACAGGGGAACACTGAAGCTTTCTTT
CAWSTQGNTEAFF
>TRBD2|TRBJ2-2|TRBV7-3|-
TGTGCCAGCAGCCCGTTGGTAGCGGGGGGGCCCCGGGAGCTGTTTTTT
CASSPLVAGGPRELFF
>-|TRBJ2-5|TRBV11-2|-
TGTGCCAGCAGCTCAGCTGTCAGGGAGACCCAGTACTTC
CASSSAVRETQYF
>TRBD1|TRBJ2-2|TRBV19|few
TGTGCCAGTAGATCCGGGACAGGGAACACCGGGGAGCTGTTTTTT
CASRSGTGNTGELFF
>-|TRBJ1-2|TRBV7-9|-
TGTGCCAGCAGCTTACAGTCCAACTATGGCTACACCTTC
CASSLQSNYGYTF
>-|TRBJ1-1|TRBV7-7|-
TGTGCTAGCAGCTTAGAGGAGGGAACTGAAGCTTTCTTT
CASSLEEGTEAFF
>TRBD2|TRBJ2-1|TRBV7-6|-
TGTGCCAGCAGCCCCGGACTAGCGGGAGGCGGTGAGCAGTTCTTC
CASSPGLAGGGEQFF
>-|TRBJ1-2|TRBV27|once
TGTGCCAGCAGTTCTCAAGCGGGGGGGGACCAAAACTATGGCTACACCTTC
CASSSQAGGDQNYGYTF
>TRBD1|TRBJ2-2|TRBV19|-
TGTGCCAGTAGTATAGATCTCCGGACAGGGAACACCGGGGAGCTGTTTTTT
CASSIDLRTGNTGELFF
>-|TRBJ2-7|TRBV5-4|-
TGTGCCAGCAGACCGCAGGGGGGTATCTACGAGCAGTACTTC
CASRPQGGIYEQYF
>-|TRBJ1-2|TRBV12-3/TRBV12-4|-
TGTGCCAGCAGTTCAGGGATCTATGGCTACACCTTC
CASSSGIYGYTF
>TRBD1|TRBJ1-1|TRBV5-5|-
TGTGCCAGCAGCTTGGTCGCAGGGGGTTCGGTAGGCACTGAAGCTTTCTTT
CASSLVAGGSVGTEAFF
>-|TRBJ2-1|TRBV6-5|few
TGTGCCAGCAGCCGGTTCCTCCCCGGGGATGAGCAGTTCTTC
CASSRFLPGDEQFF
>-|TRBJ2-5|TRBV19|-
TGTGCCAGTAGTATAATGACCCTCGAGGGAGAGACCCAGTACTTC
CASSIMTLEGETQYF
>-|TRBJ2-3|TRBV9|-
TGTGCCAGCAGCGTAGATCTTAGCGGATTGGGCACAGATACGCAGTATTTT
CASSVDLSGLGTDTQYF
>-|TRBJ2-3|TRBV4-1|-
TGCGCCAGCAGCCGGAGTCTTCTCCGGGGGATTAGCACAGATACGCAGTATTTT
CASSRSLLRGISTDTQYF
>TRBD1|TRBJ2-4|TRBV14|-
TGTGCCAGCAGCCTAGGCCAGGGGGACATTCAGTACTTC
CASSLGQGDIQYF
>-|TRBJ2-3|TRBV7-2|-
TGTGCCAGCAGCTCCCAAGGAGCCCCTGGTAGCACAGATACGCAGTATTTT
CASSSQGAPGSTDTQYF
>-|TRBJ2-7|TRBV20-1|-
TGCAGTGCTAGAGATATGGGGGGGCAGTACTTC
CSARDMGGQYF
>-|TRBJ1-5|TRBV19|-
TGTGCCAGCTGGGGGCGGACGGGACAGCCCCAGCATTTT
CASWGRTGQPQHF
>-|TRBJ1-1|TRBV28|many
TGTGCCAGCAGTTTAATAAGGATGGGACATCGAGGGGCTTTCTTT
CASSLIRMGHRGAFF
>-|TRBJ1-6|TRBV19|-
TGTGCCACCGTCGAGGACACCAATAATTCACCCCTCCACTTT
CATVEDTNNSPLHF
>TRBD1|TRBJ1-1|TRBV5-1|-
TGCGCCAGCAGCTTTGGGACAGCTACCACTGAAGCTTTCTTT
CASSFGTATTEAFF
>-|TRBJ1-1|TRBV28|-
TGTGCCAGCAGTCCGACAGAGAACACTGAAGCTTTCTTT
CASSPTENTEAFF
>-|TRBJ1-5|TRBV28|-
TGTGCCAGCAGACAACTACGCGACAGATATAGCAATCAGCCCCAGCATTTT
CASRQLRDRYSNQPQHF
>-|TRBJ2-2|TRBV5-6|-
TGTGCCAGCAGACGAGGTGGGACCGGGGAGCTGTTTTTT
CASRRGGTGELFF
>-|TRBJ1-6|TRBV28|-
TGTGCCAGCAGTCCCGGGGGGGGGCCTAATTCACCCCTCCACTTT
CASSPGGGPNSPLHF
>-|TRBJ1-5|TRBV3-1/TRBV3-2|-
TGTGCCAGCAGCCATTCTCAGGGGATGGATCAGCCCCAGCATTTT
CASSHSQGMDQPQHF
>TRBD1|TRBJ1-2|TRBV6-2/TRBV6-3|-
TGTGCCAGCAGTGGAACGACAGGGGGGAGCGGCTACACCTTC
CASSGTTGGSGYTF
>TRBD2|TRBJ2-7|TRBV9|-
TGTGCCAGCAGCGTAGGGCTAGCGGGGAAGTTCTACGAGCAGTACTTC
CASSVGLAGKFYEQYF
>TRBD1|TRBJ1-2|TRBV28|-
TGTGCCAGCACCTTGGACAGGGTTGGCTATGGCTACACCTTC
CASTLDRVGYGYTF
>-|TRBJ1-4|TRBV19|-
TGTGCCAGTACCCGGGGCAGGGAGGCTGAAAAACTGTTTTTT
CASTRGREAEKLFF
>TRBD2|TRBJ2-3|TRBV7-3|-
TGTGCCAGCAGCGCCAGCGGGGGGCTGAATACGCAGTATTTT
CASSASGGLNTQYF